The TCR beta chain described here comes from a study of blood T cell repertoires in COVID-19. Using immunoSEQ multiplex PCR, the repertoire was profiled, and TCRdb retains in-frame clones only, with some absent. This table has 120,000 or so clones, 90% appearing once. V dropped 0 bases and J dropped 7 bases, with 21 bases sitting between them. CDR1 and CDR2 (germline): LGHNA, YNFKEQ. There are 17 residues in the CDR3. This clonotype was obtained from a man in his sixties with COVID-19, enrolled during active disease. The source material was peripheral blood. This sequence joins TRBV4-2 and TRBJ1-2; no reliable D call. The CDR3 sequence is CASSQEITGEGRIGYTF. The CDR3 nucleotides read TGTGCCAGCAGCCAAGAAATTACTGGGGAGGGTAGAATTGGCTACACCTTC.